What follows are 21 T cell receptor beta chains derived from one specimen sequenced in a study of response to subunit inactivated influenza vaccine. TCRdb called the RT-PCR reads again in MiXCR, with one record for every CDR3 protein. Counted here are hundreds of thousands of distinct CDR3 sequences, approximately 14% occurring once; the ten biggest clones make up 6% to 9.5%. Sequenced material: PBMCs from blood, taken around two weeks before vaccination. These receptors all stem from a man between 45 and 60 years old who received an inactivated influenza vaccine.

The sample holds a few counts of this clonotype. The J gene is TRBJ2-7, the V gene TRBV5-1; 9 positions agree with TRBD2. The CDR3 covers 13 residues. Germline V gene lookup returns CDR1 SGHRS and CDR2 YFSETQ. The junction had 6 bases not matched to a gene; V was cut back by 5 bases and J by 6 bases. This chain's CDR3 is CASSGGGAFEQYF. The DNA of the CDR3 is TGCGCCAGCAGTGGCGGGGGGGCCTTCGAGCAGTACTTC.

This clonotype occurred many times. V is TRBV28 and J is TRBJ2-7; D perhaps matches TRBD2 (6 bases). The CDR3 sequence is 14 residues long. V shed 6 bases and J shed 2 bases, with 14 bases lying between them. Germline V CDR1 and CDR2: MDHEN, SYDVKM. The CDR3 DNA is TGTGCCAGCAGGCCCTCCGGGGGAACCTACGAGCAGTACTTC. Translated: CASRPSGGTYEQYF.

V usage is TRBV7-2 and J usage is TRBJ2-2; D gene unclear. CDR1 SGHTA and CDR2 FQGNSA come from the germline V gene. Trimming took 4 bases from V and 3 from J, leaving 12 bases between them. The CDR3 consists of 15 residues. The CDR3 sequence: CASSSGWPYTGELFF. CDR3 nucleotides: TGTGCCAGCAGCTCAGGATGGCCCTACACCGGGGAGCTGTTTTTT.

This sequence joins TRBV20-1 and TRBJ2-1, with 11 bases matching TRBD1. Germline V gives CDR1 DFQATT, CDR2 SNEGSKA (reference sequence). This CDR3 is built from 16 residues. V lost 0 bases to trimming and J lost 6 bases; unmatched junction nucleotides: 7. CDR3 sequence: CSARDAGQGVGNEQFF. CDR3 in DNA: TGCAGTGCTAGAGATGCGGGACAGGGGGTGGGCAATGAGCAGTTCTTC.

The V call is TRBV20-1, the J call TRBJ2-3; 11 bases are shared with TRBD2. Per the germline V gene, CDR1 is DFQATT and CDR2 is SNEGSKA (reference sequence). The CDR3 covers 14 residues. The CDR3 protein is CSCRLAGFTDTQYF. In DNA, the CDR3 is TGCAGCTGCAGACTAGCGGGGTTCACAGATACGCAGTATTTT.

The chain has TRBV5-1 and TRBJ1-1; 11 nucleotides match TRBD1. The germline V gene encodes CDR1 SGHRS and CDR2 YFSETQ. V gave up 4 bases and J gave up 4 bases; unmatched junction bases: 9. The CDR3 runs to 16 residues. CDR3: CASSPSGQGGSTEAFF. As DNA, the CDR3 is TGCGCCAGCAGCCCCTCGGGACAGGGGGGCTCCACTGAAGCTTTCTTT.

The chain joins TRBV29-1 to TRBJ2-7; D remains unclear. The CDR3 contains 13 residues. CDR1 is SQVTM, CDR2 ANQGSEA, per germline. Trimming removed 6 bases at V and 2 bases at J, with 14 bases between. CDR3 region: CSVLLTEAYEQYF. The CDR3 DNA sequence: TGCAGCGTCTTACTAACAGAAGCCTACGAGCAGTACTTC.

This chain uses TRBV11-2 with TRBJ2-7; 8 bases agree with TRBD2. The CDR3 extends over 15 amino acids. Germline CDR1 is SGHAT and CDR2 is FQNNGV. V gave up 1 base and J gave up 3 bases; unmatched junction bases: 5. In DNA, the CDR3 is TGTGCCAGCAGCTTAGGGACTAGCAGTTTCTACGAGCAGTACTTC. Protein product: CASSLGTSSFYEQYF.

In its sample, this clonotype was seen many times. V and J are TRBV7-2 and TRBJ2-7; a possible D gene is TRBD2 (5 bases). Germline CDR1 reads SGHTA; CDR2 reads FQGNSA. Trimming removed 1 base at V and 2 bases at J, with 12 bases between. The CDR3 contains 15 residues. The CDR3 nucleotides read TGTGCCAGCAGCTTAGTGGCAGCGGCCACCTACGAGCAGTACTTC. Translating gives CASSLVAAATYEQYF.

This clonotype was recorded a few times. V usage is TRBV6-4 and J usage is TRBJ2-2; D perhaps matches TRBD2 (5 bases). The CDR3 covers 13 residues. Trimming left V 4 bases short and J 6 bases short, with 9 bases between. Germline V gene data show CDR1 as MRHNA and CDR2 as SNTAGT. CDR3 bases: TGTGCCAGCAGTGCGGGGTTCCCCGGGGAGCTGTTTTTT. Protein: CASSAGFPGELFF.

This clonotype was seen repeatedly, ten times or more. The chain is built from TRBV12-3 or TRBV12-4 and TRBJ2-3; D might be TRBD1 or TRBD2, each matching 6 bases. The CDR3 contains 14 residues. Between the trimmed V and J ends, which lost 8 bases and 4 bases, there was a span of 16 bases. CDR3 protein: CASATEGGPDTQYF. As DNA, the CDR3 is TGTGCCAGCGCCACAGAAGGGGGGCCAGATACGCAGTATTTT.

This clonotype showed up just a few times. The chain carries TRBV9 and TRBJ2-7, with D perhaps TRBD1 (6 bases). With 3 bases removed from V and 0 bases from J, the gap between germline ends came to 13 bases. Germline CDR1 SGDLS, CDR2 YYNGEE. This CDR3 spans 15 amino acids. In DNA, the CDR3 is TGTGCCAGCAGCGCCGGGACACTTAGCTCCTACGAGCAGTACTTC. This codes for CASSAGTLSSYEQYF.

This clonotype was found a few times. As DNA, the CDR3 is TGCAGTGCTGCACCCCCGGCAGGGGGCCAGACCCAGTACTTC. This encodes CSAAPPAGGQTQYF. The chain carries TRBV20-1 and TRBJ2-5, with 8 nucleotides matching TRBD1. CDR1 is DFQATT, CDR2 SNEGSKA, per germline (reference sequence). Trimming cost V 5 bases and J 6 bases; bases outside gene matches: 11. The length of the CDR3 is 14 residues.

CDR3 amino acids: CAIGRTQLYEQYF. The CDR3 DNA reads TGTGCCATCGGACGGACGCAGCTCTACGAGCAGTACTTC. The J gene is TRBJ2-7, the V gene TRBV10-3, with unresolved D. Trimming pared 8 bases from V and 3 bases from J, leaving 14 bases between. This CDR3 contains 13 residues. Germline lookup yields CDR1 ENHRY and CDR2 SYGVKD.

The chain has TRBV28 and TRBJ1-2; TRBD1 matches 9 bases. J lost 8 bases, V lost 5 bases, and 9 bases had no gene match. The CDR3 totals 14 residues. The V gene's germline CDR1 is MDHEN and CDR2 SYDVKM. CDR3 in amino acids: CASSNNRGHLGYTF. The CDR3 region has the DNA TGTGCCAGCAGTAATAACAGGGGGCACCTGGGCTACACCTTC.

J is TRBJ2-1 and V is TRBV7-2, with a tentative D call TRBD2 (7 bases). This CDR3 has 13 amino acids. V was shortened by 8 bases and J by 3 bases, with 11 bases between the two germline ends. CDR1 is SGHTA and CDR2 is FQGNSA in the germline V gene. CDR3 nucleotides: TGTGCCAGCTCGGGGGGCCACTACAATGAGCAGTTCTTC. Protein product: CASSGGHYNEQFF.

This clonotype was picked up many times. The rearrangement links TRBV5-6 to TRBJ2-7; 7 bases agree with TRBD1. Trimming cost V 4 bases and J 4 bases; bases outside gene matches: 5. Germline CDR1 and CDR2: SGHDT and YYEEEE. This CDR3 is 13 amino acids long. The CDR3 sequence: CASSKDRIYEQYF. CDR3 coding DNA: TGTGCCAGCAGCAAGGACAGGATATACGAGCAGTACTTC.

J is TRBJ2-5 and V is TRBV5-1; TRBD1 agrees at 9 bases. Germline CDR1 reads SGHRS; CDR2 reads YFSETQ. The CDR3 contains 15 residues. V gave up 5 bases and J gave up 1 base; unmatched junction bases: 6. In DNA form, the CDR3 reads TGCGCCAGCAGTACAGGGGGCGCCGGCCAAGAGACCCAGTACTTC. The encoded protein is CASSTGGAGQETQYF.

V is TRBV20-1 and J is TRBJ2-7; D not resolved. The CDR3 loop spans 13 amino acids. V shed 1 base and J shed 6 bases, with 13 bases lying between them. CDR1 DFQATT and CDR2 SNEGSKA come from the germline V gene (reference sequence). Here the CDR3 DNA reads TGCAGTGCTAGAGGCGGCGCAGTTCCCGAGCAGTACTTC. This translates into CSARGGAVPEQYF.

In this sample, this clonotype turned up many times. The chain couples TRBV28 to TRBJ1-4; 7 positions agree with TRBD1. V gave up 6 bases and J gave up 0 bases; unmatched junction bases: 4. Per germline, CDR1 MDHEN and CDR2 SYDVKM. The CDR3 is 15 residues long. Here the CDR3 reads CASRWDSTTNEKLFF. The CDR3 DNA reads as TGTGCCAGCAGATGGGACAGCACAACTAATGAAAAACTGTTTTTT.

V and J are TRBV4-3 and TRBJ2-2; 9 bases are shared with TRBD1. This CDR3 is 15 amino acids long. The V gene's germline CDR1 is LGHNA and CDR2 YSLEER. J gave up 4 bases and V 4 bases, and 4 bases lay outside the gene matches. The CDR3 protein is CASSPQGAGTGELFF. As DNA, the CDR3 is TGCGCCAGCAGCCCACAGGGGGCGGGCACCGGGGAGCTGTTTTTT.